The 23 T cell receptor beta chains presented below share a single source sample, sequenced in a study of blood T cell repertoires in COVID-19. Assay: immunoSEQ multiplex PCR; the TCRdb copy retains only in-frame clones and omits some. The sample has 200,000 to 250,000 clones; roughly four fifths are singletons. Source material: peripheral blood. All receptors come from a woman aged 40 to 49 with acute or convalescent COVID-19.

The gene calls are TRBV19 and TRBJ2-1; 10 bases map to TRBD2. Trimming cost V 5 bases and J 9 bases; bases outside gene matches: 10. The germline gives CDR1 LNHDA, CDR2 SQIVND (reference sequence). This CDR3 comprises 15 residues. The CDR3 coding sequence is TGTGCCAGTAGTCCCCTAGCGGGAGTCGTCACTGAGCAGTTCTTC. It yields the protein CASSPLAGVVTEQFF.

This clone was counted a few times. This rearrangement joins TRBV10-3 to TRBJ2-7; 9 nucleotides match TRBD1. The CDR3 extends over 17 amino acids. The germline gives CDR1 ENHRY, CDR2 SYGVKD. J lost 3 bases, V lost 4 bases, and 13 bases had no gene match. The CDR3 DNA reads as TGTGCCATCAGTGGGGGACAGGGCCACGGAAAAGTCTACGAGCAGTACTTC. Amino acids: CAISGGQGHGKVYEQYF.

This rearrangement joins TRBV6-5 to TRBJ2-7; D is possibly TRBD1 (5 bases). V was trimmed by 7 bases and J by 3 bases, leaving 13 bases between them. The V gene's germline CDR1 is MNHEY and CDR2 SVGAGI. The CDR3 covers 13 residues. The CDR3 DNA reads TGTGCCAGCACCCACGACAGCAACTACGAGCAGTACTTC. It codes for CASTHDSNYEQYF.

The genes are TRBV27 and TRBJ1-1; the D gene is possibly TRBD1 (6 bases). The CDR3 consists of 16 residues. From germline, CDR1 is MNHEY and CDR2 SMNVEV (reference sequence). The V end was cut by 5 bases, the J end by 2 bases, with 18 bases between. The CDR3 coding sequence is TGTGCCAGCAGTCCTCTACTGACAGGCGGAAACACTGAAGCTTTCTTT. This gives the protein CASSPLLTGGNTEAFF.

This clone was detected only a few times. This chain joins TRBV2 and TRBJ2-7; a weak D match, TRBD2 (6 bases). Deletions cut 8 bases from V and 3 bases from J, with 11 bases between. CDR3 length: 12 residues. Germline lookup yields CDR1 SNHLY and CDR2 FYNNEI. The CDR3: CASGDSYYEQYF. Written as DNA, the CDR3 is TGTGCCAGCGGGGACTCCTACTACGAGCAGTACTTC.

The rearrangement links TRBV12-3 or TRBV12-4 to TRBJ1-1, with TRBD1 matching over 7 bases. The junction had 13 bases not matched to a gene; V was cut back by 8 bases and J by 10 bases. CDR3 length: 13 residues. The CDR3 sequence is CASARQGMRVAFF. The CDR3 coding sequence is TGTGCCAGCGCAAGACAGGGTATGCGAGTAGCTTTCTTT.

The chain carries TRBV7-3 and TRBJ2-2; no clear D gene. The germline V gene encodes CDR1 SGHTA and CDR2 FQGTGA. CDR3 length: 13 amino acids. Trimming pared 5 bases from V and 4 bases from J, leaving 8 bases between. CDR3 region: CASSRTRTGELFF. DNA of the CDR3: TGTGCCAGCAGCCGTACGCGCACCGGGGAGCTGTTTTTT.

The chain combines TRBV7-2 with TRBJ2-3; 8 positions match TRBD2. V trimming: 5 bases; J trimming: 4 bases; junction bases outside the gene matches: 5. Germline lookup yields CDR1 SGHTA and CDR2 FQGNSA. The CDR3 runs to 14 residues. The CDR3 DNA follows: TGTGCCAGCAGCCTCGGGGGGGGGCCAGATACGCAGTATTTT. Translation gives CASSLGGGPDTQYF. The full variable domain, its missing parts supplied by reference TRBV7-2 and TRBJ2-3, is GAGVSQSPSNKVTEKGKDVELRCDPISGHTALYWYRQSLGQGLEFLIYFQGNSAPDKSGLPSDRFSAERTGGSVSTLTIQRTQQEDSAVYLCASSLGGGPDTQYFGPGTRLTVL.

This sequence joins TRBV27 and TRBJ2-1, with 9 nucleotides matching TRBD2. Germline V gene sequence: CDR1 MNHEY, CDR2 SMNVEV (reference sequence). J lost 4 bases, V lost 6 bases, and 7 bases had no gene match. The CDR3 is 15 amino acids. CDR3 bases: TGTGCCAGCAGCCCCCTAGCGGGGTTTTACAATGAGCAGTTCTTC. This translates into CASSPLAGFYNEQFF.

This chain joins TRBV13 and TRBJ1-6; 8 positions match TRBD1. In germline, CDR1 is PRHDT, CDR2 FYEKMQ (reference sequence). The V gene end was trimmed by 0 bases and the J gene end by 7 bases; junction bases not matched to a gene: 2. CDR3 length: 15 residues. CDR3 protein: CASSLGTGENSPLHF. The CDR3 DNA reads TGTGCCAGCAGCTTAGGGACAGGGGAAAATTCACCCCTCCACTTT.

The rearrangement links TRBV3-1 (or the pseudogene TRBV3-2) to TRBJ1-1; 8 nucleotides match TRBD1. The CDR3 consists of 14 residues. V dropped 5 bases and J dropped 11; count of bases not matched to a gene: 13. The germline V gene encodes CDR1 LGHDT and CDR2 YNNKEL (reference sequence). The CDR3 loop reads CASSSGTGLAGAFF. The CDR3 nucleotides are TGTGCCAGCAGCTCCGGGACAGGTTTAGCGGGTGCTTTCTTT.

The gene calls are TRBV5-1 and TRBJ2-1; 8 positions match TRBD2. The CDR3 spans 18 residues. Germline V gene lookup returns CDR1 SGHRS and CDR2 YFSETQ. With 0 bases clipped from V and 6 bases from J, the junction kept 14 bases outside the gene matches. The CDR3 DNA follows: TGCGCCAGCAGCTTGGGCGGGACAAACTTAGCGGGGAGCAATGAGCAGTTCTTC. Encoded protein: CASSLGGTNLAGSNEQFF.

The CDR3 sequence is CASSFRTGDGYSNQPQHF. As DNA, the CDR3 is TGTGCCAGCAGTTTTAGGACAGGGGATGGCTATAGCAATCAGCCCCAGCATTTT. V gene TRBV6-2 or TRBV6-3 combines with J gene TRBJ1-5; 9 bases match TRBD1. V was clipped by 4 bases and J by 0 bases; unmatched bases: 10. Germline V CDR1 and CDR2: MNHEY, SVGEGT. This CDR3 is 18 amino acids long.

A single count supports this clone. The V gene is TRBV7-2, the J gene TRBJ2-5, with D perhaps matching TRBD2 (7 bases). V was pared by 5 bases and J by 2 bases, with 15 bases between. The CDR3 runs to 15 residues. Germline assignment: CDR1 SGHTA and CDR2 FQGNSA. The CDR3 sequence: CASSPRGARQETQYF. DNA of the CDR3: TGTGCCAGCAGCCCCCGGGGGGCACGGCAAGAGACCCAGTACTTC. The complete variable domain, with remaining parts taken from reference TRBV7-2 and TRBJ2-5, reads GAGVSQSPSNKVTEKGKDVELRCDPISGHTALYWYRQSLGQGLEFLIYFQGNSAPDKSGLPSDRFSAERTGGSVSTLTIQRTQQEDSAVYLCASSPRGARQETQYFGPGTRLLVL.

The rearrangement uses TRBV2 and TRBJ2-1, with 10 bases lining up with TRBD2. The CDR3 loop spans 16 amino acids. CDR1 is SNHLY, CDR2 FYNNEI, per germline. V was pared by 2 bases and J by 7 bases, with 8 bases of the junction left unmatched. For the CDR3, the DNA is TGTGCCAGCAGTGAAACGGCTAGCGGGAGCTATAATGAGCAGTTCTTC. This sequence encodes CASSETASGSYNEQFF.

The J gene is TRBJ2-4, the V gene TRBV30; the match to TRBD1 covers 7 bases. CDR1 and CDR2 (germline): GTSNPN, SVGIG (reference sequence). V shed 0 bases, J shed 4 bases, and the junction held 6 bases outside the gene matches. This CDR3 has 15 residues. DNA of the CDR3: TGTGCCTGGAGTGTAAGAGGACAGGAGAAAAACATTCAGTACTTC. Residues: CAWSVRGQEKNIQYF.

The chain uses TRBV19 and TRBJ1-3; perhaps TRBD1 as D (6 bases). The V and J ends lost 7 bases and 3 bases respectively, with 16 bases between them. CDR3 size: 15 residues. Germline-derived CDR1 and CDR2 are LNHDA and SQIVND (reference sequence). CDR3 loop: CASTDTGFYGNTIYF. As DNA, the CDR3 is TGTGCCAGTACCGACACAGGGTTTTATGGAAACACCATATATTTT.

This rearrangement joins TRBV7-2 to TRBJ2-3; a possible D gene is TRBD1 (5 bases). Trimming stripped 2 bases from V and 10 bases from J, with 10 bases between. Germline-derived CDR1 and CDR2 are SGHTA and FQGNSA. This CDR3 region has 12 residues. In DNA, the CDR3 is TGTGCCAGCAGCTTACAGGGTCTCTCGCAGTATTTT. Translating gives CASSLQGLSQYF.

V is TRBV23-1 and J is TRBJ1-4; D uncertain. TRBV23-1 is assigned to the ORF class and has an uncertain function. V lost 9 bases and J 4 bases, leaving 6 bases between the germline ends. CDR3 length: 11 residues. The CDR3 protein is CASSSNEKLFF. CDR3 coding DNA: TGCGCCAGTTCGAGTAATGAAAAACTGTTTTTT.

The rearrangement uses TRBV12-3 or TRBV12-4 and TRBJ2-3, with unresolved D. The V and J ends lost 3 bases and 2 bases respectively, with 6 bases between them. The CDR3 loop spans 13 amino acids. The CDR3 DNA reads TGTGCCAGCAGTTTGTCCTTCACAGATACGCAGTATTTT. Amino acids: CASSLSFTDTQYF.

The rearrangement uses TRBV5-5 and TRBJ1-1; D unresolved. The CDR3 consists of 14 residues. V was trimmed by 6 bases and J by 2 bases, leaving 14 bases between them. Germline assignment: CDR1 SGHKS and CDR2 YYEKEE (reference sequence). CDR3 bases: TGTGCCAGCAAACTCCAGGAGGCAAACACTGAAGCTTTCTTT. It specifies CASKLQEANTEAFF.

The chain recombines TRBV18 with TRBJ1-2; 7 bases fit TRBD1. V gave up 3 bases and J gave up 4 bases; unmatched junction bases: 11. This CDR3 has 16 amino acids. Germline V gene data show CDR1 as KGHSH and CDR2 as LQKENI. This chain's CDR3 is CASSPRDSPVPYGYTF. The DNA for the CDR3 is TGTGCCAGCTCACCCCGGGACAGCCCCGTACCCTATGGCTACACCTTC.

The genes are TRBV6-6 and TRBJ1-4, with 7 bases lining up with TRBD1. The germline V gene has CDR1 MNHNY and CDR2 SVGAGI (reference sequence). J lost 7 bases, V lost 0 bases, and 2 bases had no gene match. The CDR3 is 14 amino acids. CDR3 DNA: TGTGCCAGCAGTTACTCGACAGGGAGTGAAAAACTGTTTTTT. It codes for CASSYSTGSEKLFF.